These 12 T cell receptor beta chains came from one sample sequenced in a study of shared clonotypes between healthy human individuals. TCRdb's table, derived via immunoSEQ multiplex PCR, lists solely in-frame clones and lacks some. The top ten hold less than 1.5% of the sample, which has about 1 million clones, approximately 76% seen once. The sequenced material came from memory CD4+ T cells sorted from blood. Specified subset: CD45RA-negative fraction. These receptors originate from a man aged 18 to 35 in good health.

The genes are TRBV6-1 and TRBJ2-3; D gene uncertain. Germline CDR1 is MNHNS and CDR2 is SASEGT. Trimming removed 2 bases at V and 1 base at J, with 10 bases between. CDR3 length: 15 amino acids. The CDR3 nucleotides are TGTGCCAGCAGTGAATCGTATGCCCGCACAGATACGCAGTATTTT. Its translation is CASSESYARTDTQYF.

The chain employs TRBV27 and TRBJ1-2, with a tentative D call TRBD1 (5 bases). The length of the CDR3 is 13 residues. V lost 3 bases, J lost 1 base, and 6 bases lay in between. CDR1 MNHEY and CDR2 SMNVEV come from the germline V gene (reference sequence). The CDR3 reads CASSFGHNYGYTF. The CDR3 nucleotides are TGTGCCAGCAGTTTCGGACATAACTATGGCTACACCTTC.

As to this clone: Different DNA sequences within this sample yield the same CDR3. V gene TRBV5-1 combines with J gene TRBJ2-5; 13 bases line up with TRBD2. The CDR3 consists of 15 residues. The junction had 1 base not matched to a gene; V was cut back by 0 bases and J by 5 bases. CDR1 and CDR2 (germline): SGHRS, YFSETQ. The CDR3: CASSLGLAGGETQYF. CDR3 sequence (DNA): TGCGCCAGCAGCTTGGGACTAGCGGGAGGCGAGACCCAGTACTTC.

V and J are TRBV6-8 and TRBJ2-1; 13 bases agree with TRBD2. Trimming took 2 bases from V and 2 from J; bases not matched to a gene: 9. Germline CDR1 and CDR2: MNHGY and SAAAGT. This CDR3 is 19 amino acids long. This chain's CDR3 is CASSYVGLAGAKTYNEQFF. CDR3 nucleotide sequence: TGTGCCAGCAGTTACGTCGGACTAGCGGGAGCAAAGACCTACAATGAGCAGTTCTTC.

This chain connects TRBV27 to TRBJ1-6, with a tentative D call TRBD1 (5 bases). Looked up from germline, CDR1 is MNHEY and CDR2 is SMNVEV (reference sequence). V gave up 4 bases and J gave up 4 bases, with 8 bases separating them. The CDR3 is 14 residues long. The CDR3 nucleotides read TGTGCCAGCAGTTCAGGGACGTATAATTCACCCCTCCACTTT. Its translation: CASSSGTYNSPLHF.

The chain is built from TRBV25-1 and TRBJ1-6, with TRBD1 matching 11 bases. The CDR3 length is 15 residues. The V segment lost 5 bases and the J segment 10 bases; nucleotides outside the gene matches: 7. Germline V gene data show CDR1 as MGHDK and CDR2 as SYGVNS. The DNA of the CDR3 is TGTGCCAGCAGTAGCTGGACAGGGGGCGAGTCACCCCTCCACTTT. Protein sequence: CASSSWTGGESPLHF.

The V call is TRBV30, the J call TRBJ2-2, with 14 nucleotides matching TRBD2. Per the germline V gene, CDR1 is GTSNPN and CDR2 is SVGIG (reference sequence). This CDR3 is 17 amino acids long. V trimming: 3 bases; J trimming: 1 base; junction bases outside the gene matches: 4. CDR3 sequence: CAWRRLAGGGNTGELFF. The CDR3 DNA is TGTGCCTGGAGGAGACTAGCGGGAGGGGGGAACACCGGGGAGCTGTTTTTT.

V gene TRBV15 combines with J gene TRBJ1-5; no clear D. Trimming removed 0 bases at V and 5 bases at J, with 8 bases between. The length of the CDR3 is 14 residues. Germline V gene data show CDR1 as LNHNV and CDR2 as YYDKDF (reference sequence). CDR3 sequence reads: CATSRDPADQPQHF. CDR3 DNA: TGTGCCACCAGCAGAGATCCCGCGGATCAGCCCCAGCATTTT.

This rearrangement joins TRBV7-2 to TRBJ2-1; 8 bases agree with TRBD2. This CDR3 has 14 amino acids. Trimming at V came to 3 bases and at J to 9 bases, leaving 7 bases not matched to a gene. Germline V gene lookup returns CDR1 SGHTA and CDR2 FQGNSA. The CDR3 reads CASSFRAGASEQFF. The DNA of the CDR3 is TGTGCCAGCAGCTTTCGAGCGGGAGCAAGTGAGCAGTTCTTC.

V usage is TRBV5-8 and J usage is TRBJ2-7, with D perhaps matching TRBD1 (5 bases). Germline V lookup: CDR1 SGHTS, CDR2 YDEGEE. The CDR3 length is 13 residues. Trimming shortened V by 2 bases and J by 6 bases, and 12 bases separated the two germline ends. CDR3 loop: CASSFNRMGEQYF. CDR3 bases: TGTGCCAGCAGCTTCAACAGGATGGGCGAGCAGTACTTC.

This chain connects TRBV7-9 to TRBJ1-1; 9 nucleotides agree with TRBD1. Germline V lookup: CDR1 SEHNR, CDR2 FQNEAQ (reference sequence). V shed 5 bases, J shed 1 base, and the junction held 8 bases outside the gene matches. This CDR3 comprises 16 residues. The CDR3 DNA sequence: TGTGCCAGCAGCCAACCCGCGACAGGGGGGAACACTGAAGCTTTCTTT. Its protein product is CASSQPATGGNTEAFF. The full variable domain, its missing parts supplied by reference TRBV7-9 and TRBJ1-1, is DTGVSQNPRHKITKRGQNVTFRCDPISEHNRLYWYRQTLGQGPEFLTYFQNEAQLEKSRLLSDRFSAERPKGSFSTLEIQRTEQGDSAMYLCASSQPATGGNTEAFFGQGTRLTVV.

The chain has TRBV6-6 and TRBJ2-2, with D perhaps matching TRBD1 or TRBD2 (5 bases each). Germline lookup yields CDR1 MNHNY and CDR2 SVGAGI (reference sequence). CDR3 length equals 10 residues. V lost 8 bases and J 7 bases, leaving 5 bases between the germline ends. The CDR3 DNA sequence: TGTGCCAGCGGGGGCGGGGAGCTGTTTTTT. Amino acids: CASGGGELFF.